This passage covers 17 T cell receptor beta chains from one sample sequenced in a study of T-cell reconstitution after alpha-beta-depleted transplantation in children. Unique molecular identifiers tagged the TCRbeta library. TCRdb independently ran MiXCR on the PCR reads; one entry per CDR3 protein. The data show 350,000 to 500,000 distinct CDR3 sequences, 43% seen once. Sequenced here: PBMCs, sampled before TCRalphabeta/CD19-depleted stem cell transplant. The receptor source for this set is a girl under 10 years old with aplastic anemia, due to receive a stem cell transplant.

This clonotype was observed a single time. The CDR3 loop is CASSFIGGTEAFF. The CDR3, as DNA: TGTGCCAGCAGTTTTATAGGGGGAACTGAAGCTTTCTTT. The chain uses TRBV12-3 or TRBV12-4 and TRBJ1-1; maybe TRBD1 (6 bases). This CDR3 has 13 amino acids. The V gene lost 3 bases and the J gene lost 5 bases, with 10 bases spanning the gap.

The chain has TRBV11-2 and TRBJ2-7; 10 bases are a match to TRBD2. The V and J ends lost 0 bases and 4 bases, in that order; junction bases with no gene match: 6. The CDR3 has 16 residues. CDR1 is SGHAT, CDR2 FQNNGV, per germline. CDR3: CASSLELAGVTYEQYF. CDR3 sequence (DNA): TGTGCCAGCAGCTTAGAGCTAGCGGGAGTGACGTACGAGCAGTACTTC.

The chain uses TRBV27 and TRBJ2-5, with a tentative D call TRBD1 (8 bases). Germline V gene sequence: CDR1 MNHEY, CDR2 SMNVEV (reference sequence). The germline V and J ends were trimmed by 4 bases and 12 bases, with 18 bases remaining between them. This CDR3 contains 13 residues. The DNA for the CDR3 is TGTGCCAGCAGTTCCCCACAGGGGGGGAAAAAGTACTTC. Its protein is CASSSPQGGKKYF.

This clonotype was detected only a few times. The CDR3 sequence: CASSLRQGRYSPLHF. In nucleotides, the CDR3 is TGTGCCAGCAGCTTAAGGCAGGGGAGGTATTCACCCCTCCACTTT. The chain is built from TRBV7-3 and TRBJ1-6, with a possible D match to TRBD1 (6 bases). The CDR3 is made up of 15 amino acids. V lost 1 base and J 8 bases, leaving 12 bases between the germline ends. The V gene's germline CDR1 is SGHTA and CDR2 FQGTGA.

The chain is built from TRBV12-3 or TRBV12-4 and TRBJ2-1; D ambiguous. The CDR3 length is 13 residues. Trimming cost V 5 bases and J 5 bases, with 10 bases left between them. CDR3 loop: CASSPPVDNEQFF. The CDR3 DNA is TGTGCCAGCAGTCCCCCAGTAGACAATGAGCAGTTCTTC.

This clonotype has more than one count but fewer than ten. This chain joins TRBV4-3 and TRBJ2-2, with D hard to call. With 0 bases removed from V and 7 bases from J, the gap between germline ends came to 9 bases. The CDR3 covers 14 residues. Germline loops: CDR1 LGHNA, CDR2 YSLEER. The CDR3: CASSQDYRSGELFF. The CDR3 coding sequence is TGCGCCAGCAGCCAAGATTACCGGAGCGGGGAGCTGTTTTTT.

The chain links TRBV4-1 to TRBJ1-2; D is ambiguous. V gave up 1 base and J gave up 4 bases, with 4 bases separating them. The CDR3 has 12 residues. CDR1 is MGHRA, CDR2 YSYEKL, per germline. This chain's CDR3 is CASSQAGYGYTF. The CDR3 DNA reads TGCGCCAGCAGCCAAGCAGGCTATGGCTACACCTTC.

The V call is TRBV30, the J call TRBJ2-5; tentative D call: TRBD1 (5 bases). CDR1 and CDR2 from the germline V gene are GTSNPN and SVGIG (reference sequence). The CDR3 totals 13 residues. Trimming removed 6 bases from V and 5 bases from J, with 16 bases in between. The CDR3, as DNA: TGTGCCTGCGACAGAGATCTGGGGGAGACCCAGTACTTC. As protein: CACDRDLGETQYF.

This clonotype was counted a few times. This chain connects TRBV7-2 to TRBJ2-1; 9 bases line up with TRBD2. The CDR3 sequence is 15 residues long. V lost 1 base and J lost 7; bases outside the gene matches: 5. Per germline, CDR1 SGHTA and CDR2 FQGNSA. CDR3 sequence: CASSLVRLAGNEQFF. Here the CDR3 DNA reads TGTGCCAGCAGCTTAGTAAGGCTAGCGGGAAATGAGCAGTTCTTC.

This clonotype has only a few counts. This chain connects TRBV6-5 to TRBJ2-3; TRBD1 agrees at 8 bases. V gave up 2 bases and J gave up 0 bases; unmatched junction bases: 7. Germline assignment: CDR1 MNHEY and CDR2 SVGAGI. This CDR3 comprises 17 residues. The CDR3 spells CASSYRGQGLSTDTQYF. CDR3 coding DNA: TGTGCCAGCAGTTACCGTGGACAGGGCCTAAGCACAGATACGCAGTATTTT.

CDR3 amino acids: CASSGQFQETQYF. In DNA form, the CDR3 reads TGTGCCAGCAGTGGACAGTTCCAAGAGACCCAGTACTTC. J is TRBJ2-5 and V is TRBV6-1; D perhaps matches TRBD1 (5 bases). In germline, CDR1 is MNHNS, CDR2 SASEGT. The CDR3 extends over 13 amino acids. Trimming cost V 4 bases and J 1 base, with 7 bases left between them.

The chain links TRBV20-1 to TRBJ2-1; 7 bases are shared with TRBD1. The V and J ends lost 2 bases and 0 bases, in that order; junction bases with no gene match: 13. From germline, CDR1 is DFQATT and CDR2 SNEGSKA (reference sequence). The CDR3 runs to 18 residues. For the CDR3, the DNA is TGCAGTGCTAGAAAGGGACAGCCCTTCTCCAGCTCCTACAATGAGCAGTTCTTC. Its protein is CSARKGQPFSSSYNEQFF.

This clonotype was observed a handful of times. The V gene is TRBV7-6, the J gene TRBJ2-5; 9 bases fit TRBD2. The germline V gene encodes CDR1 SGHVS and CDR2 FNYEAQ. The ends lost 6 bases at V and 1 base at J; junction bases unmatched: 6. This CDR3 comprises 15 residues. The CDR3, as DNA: TGTGCCAGCAGTAGTCCTAGCGGGGTCCAAGAGACCCAGTACTTC. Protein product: CASSSPSGVQETQYF.

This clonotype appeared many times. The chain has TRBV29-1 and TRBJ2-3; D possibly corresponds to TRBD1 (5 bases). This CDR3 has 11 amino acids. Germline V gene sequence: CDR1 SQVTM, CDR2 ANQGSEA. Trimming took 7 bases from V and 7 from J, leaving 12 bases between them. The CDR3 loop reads CSGRQTYTQYF. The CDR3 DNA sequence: TGCAGCGGCCGACAGACGTATACGCAGTATTTT.

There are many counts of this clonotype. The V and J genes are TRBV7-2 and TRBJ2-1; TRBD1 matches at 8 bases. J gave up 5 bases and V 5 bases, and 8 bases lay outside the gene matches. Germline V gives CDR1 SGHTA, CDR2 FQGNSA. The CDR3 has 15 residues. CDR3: CASSPWTGLHNEQFF. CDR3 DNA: TGTGCCAGCAGCCCTTGGACAGGGCTACACAATGAGCAGTTCTTC.

The CDR3 nucleotides are TGTGCCAGCAGTTTGTCCAGGGGCTATGAGCAGTTCTTC. Its translation: CASSLSRGYEQFF. V usage is TRBV12-3 or TRBV12-4 and J usage is TRBJ2-1; D may be TRBD1 (6 bases). Trimming stripped 3 bases from V and 8 bases from J, with 11 bases between. CDR3 length: 13 residues.

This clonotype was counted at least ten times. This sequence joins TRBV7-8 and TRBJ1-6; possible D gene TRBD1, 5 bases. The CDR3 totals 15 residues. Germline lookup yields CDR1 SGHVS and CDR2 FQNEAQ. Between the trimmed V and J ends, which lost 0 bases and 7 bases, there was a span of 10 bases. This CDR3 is CASSLAGHPNSPLHF. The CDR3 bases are TGTGCCAGCAGCTTAGCTGGACACCCCAATTCACCCCTCCACTTT.